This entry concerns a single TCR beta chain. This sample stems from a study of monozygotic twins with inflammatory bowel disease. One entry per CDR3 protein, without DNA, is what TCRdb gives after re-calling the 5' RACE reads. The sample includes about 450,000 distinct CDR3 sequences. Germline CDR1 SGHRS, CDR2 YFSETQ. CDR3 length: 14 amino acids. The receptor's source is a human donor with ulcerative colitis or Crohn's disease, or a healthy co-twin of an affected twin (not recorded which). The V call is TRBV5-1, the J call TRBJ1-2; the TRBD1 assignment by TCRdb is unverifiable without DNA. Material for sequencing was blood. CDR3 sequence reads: CASSLMRTGDGYTF.